Shown below are 24 T cell receptor beta chains from a single sample sequenced in a study of shared clonotypes between healthy human individuals. The protocol was immunoSEQ multiplex PCR, while the TCRdb copy is restricted to in-frame clones and leaves out a portion. Among some 800,000 clones listed, about 91% were seen once. Naive CD8 populations comprised CD45RO-negative cells positively selected for CCR7, excluding terminally differentiated effector memory CD45RA+ cells. Sequencing was done on a sample of naive CD8+ T cells sorted from blood. These receptors originate from a man aged 25-45 years in good health.

V usage is TRBV27 and J usage is TRBJ2-5, with 7 bases aligning to TRBD1. There are 15 residues in the CDR3. From germline, CDR1 is MNHEY and CDR2 SMNVEV (reference sequence). J was trimmed by 5 bases and V by 4 bases; bases with no gene match: 10. The CDR3 coding sequence is TGTGCCAGCAGTTCCGTAGACAGGGTCCATGAGACCCAGTACTTC. Protein sequence: CASSSVDRVHETQYF.

The V call is TRBV19, the J call TRBJ1-2, with unresolved D. V was shortened by 10 bases and J by 6 bases, with 9 bases between the two germline ends. CDR3 length: 10 amino acids. Germline lookup yields CDR1 LNHDA and CDR2 SQIVND (reference sequence). In DNA form, the CDR3 reads TGTGCCACCCGGACCCATGGCTACACCTTC. Translated, it gives CATRTHGYTF.

This chain joins TRBV27 and TRBJ1-1; unclear D gene. This CDR3 is built from 12 residues. Germline assignment: CDR1 MNHEY and CDR2 SMNVEV (reference sequence). Trimming pared 5 bases from V and 8 bases from J, leaving 12 bases between. The CDR3 spells CASSNLLREAFF. In nucleotides, the CDR3 is TGTGCCAGCAGTAACTTACTTAGGGAAGCTTTCTTT.

The rearrangement uses TRBV7-6 and TRBJ2-5, with D maybe TRBD2 (5 bases). This CDR3 region has 15 residues. CDR1 and CDR2 from the germline V gene are SGHVS and FNYEAQ. Between the trimmed V and J ends, which lost 5 bases and 4 bases, there was a span of 17 bases. The CDR3 nucleotides are TGTGCCAGCAGCCCGGGCCCATCTGAGGGAGAGACCCAGTACTTC. Translating gives CASSPGPSEGETQYF.

The chain combines TRBV4-1 with TRBJ2-3; D ambiguous. Germline CDR1 MGHRA, CDR2 YSYEKL. CDR3 size: 14 residues. V was trimmed by 3 bases and J by 6 bases, leaving 13 bases between them. CDR3 protein: CASSHPQAPDTQYF. DNA for the CDR3: TGCGCCAGCAGCCACCCGCAAGCCCCGGATACGCAGTATTTT.

The V gene is TRBV28, the J gene TRBJ1-2; maybe TRBD1 (5 bases). V lost 4 bases and J lost 6, with 9 bases in between. The CDR3 covers 12 residues. Germline V gives CDR1 MDHEN, CDR2 SYDVKM. The CDR3 loop reads CASSSDSNGYTF. CDR3 sequence (DNA): TGTGCCAGCAGTTCTGACAGCAATGGCTACACCTTC.

This chain joins TRBV27 and TRBJ2-3; D may be TRBD1 or TRBD2 (5 bases each). V shed 6 bases and J shed 0 bases, with 7 bases lying between them. Germline V gene lookup returns CDR1 MNHEY and CDR2 SMNVEV (reference sequence). CDR3 length: 13 amino acids. CDR3 sequence reads: CASSWDSTDTQYF. The CDR3 bases are TGTGCCAGCAGCTGGGACAGCACAGATACGCAGTATTTT.

The rearrangement links TRBV4-1 to TRBJ1-2; a weak D match, TRBD1 (5 bases). This CDR3 spans 11 amino acids. Germline V gene data show CDR1 as MGHRA and CDR2 as YSYEKL. Trimming left V 7 bases short and J 5 bases short, with 8 bases between. Here the CDR3 reads CASMGGYGYTF. CDR3 nucleotide sequence: TGCGCCAGCATGGGGGGATATGGCTACACCTTC.

This chain links TRBV29-1 with TRBJ2-7; D call uncertain. The V gene's germline CDR1 is SQVTM and CDR2 ANQGSEA. V was pared by 5 bases and J by 6 bases, with 23 bases between. The CDR3 loop spans 15 amino acids. This chain's CDR3 is CSVRSPRLGGGEQYF. The CDR3, as DNA: TGCAGCGTTCGATCCCCTCGGCTAGGCGGCGGCGAGCAGTACTTC.

The rearrangement joins TRBV10-3 to TRBJ2-1; D ambiguous. Trimming cost V 3 bases and J 8 bases, with 5 bases left between them. The CDR3 consists of 11 residues. Germline CDR1 is ENHRY and CDR2 is SYGVKD. The CDR3 region has the DNA TGTGCCATCAGTGAAATATATGAGCAGTTCTTC. As protein: CAISEIYEQFF.

CDR3 DNA sequence: TGCAGCGGCCGGACGGGACTCACCCACGAGCAGTACTTC. As protein: CSGRTGLTHEQYF. This rearrangement joins TRBV29-1 to TRBJ2-7; tentatively, D is TRBD2 (6 bases). Germline CDR1 SQVTM, CDR2 ANQGSEA. Trimming pared 7 bases from V and 5 bases from J, leaving 18 bases between. CDR3 length equals 13 residues.

CDR3 bases: TGCGCCAGCAGCCAAGGGCTAGTCGCGGATACGCAGTATTTT. Protein: CASSQGLVADTQYF. The V gene is TRBV4-1, the J gene TRBJ2-3; D is uncertain. Germline CDR1 reads MGHRA; CDR2 reads YSYEKL. Trimming removed 1 base at V and 6 bases at J, with 11 bases between. The CDR3 loop spans 14 amino acids.

The rearrangement uses TRBV7-9 and TRBJ2-7, with 7 nucleotides matching TRBD2. This CDR3 region has 15 residues. Germline-derived CDR1 and CDR2 are SEHNR and FQNEAQ (reference sequence). V lost 0 bases to trimming and J lost 4 bases; unmatched junction nucleotides: 6. CDR3 nucleotides: TGTGCCAGCAGCTTAGCTGGCGGGAGAGGTTACGAGCAGTACTTC. This codes for CASSLAGGRGYEQYF.

The V call is TRBV29-1, the J call TRBJ2-5; perhaps D is TRBD1 or TRBD2 (5 bases each). The CDR3 covers 14 residues. Germline V gene lookup returns CDR1 SQVTM and CDR2 ANQGSEA. Between the trimmed V and J ends, which lost 3 bases and 2 bases, there was a span of 13 bases. Here the CDR3 DNA reads TGCAGCGTTGACATCAGGGAGCAACAAGAGACCCAGTACTTC. Translation gives CSVDIREQQETQYF. Full variable domain (missing parts from reference TRBV29-1 and TRBJ2-5): SAVISQKPSRDICQRGTSLTIQCQVDSQVTMMFWYRQQPGQSLTLIATANQGSEATYESGFVIDKFPISRPNLTFSTLTVSNMSPEDSSIYLCSVDIREQQETQYFGPGTRLLVL.

This chain connects TRBV7-9 to TRBJ2-3; 8 bases are a match to TRBD1. CDR1 and CDR2 from the germline V gene are SEHNR and FQNEAQ (reference sequence). The V and J ends lost 0 bases and 3 bases, in that order; junction bases with no gene match: 8. This CDR3 region has 17 residues. CDR3 in amino acids: CASSLAPAGGRTDTQYF. The DNA of the CDR3 is TGTGCCAGCAGCTTAGCCCCGGCAGGGGGCAGGACAGATACGCAGTATTTT.

V is TRBV5-4 and J is TRBJ2-1, with 8 bases that match TRBD1. The V segment lost 4 bases and the J segment 3 bases; nucleotides outside the gene matches: 6. CDR1 and CDR2 (germline): SGHNT, YYREEE (reference sequence). The CDR3 totals 15 residues. The CDR3 region is CASSLTGVGYNEQFF. CDR3 DNA sequence: TGTGCCAGCAGCCTGACAGGGGTGGGCTACAATGAGCAGTTCTTC. Filled out from reference TRBV5-4 and TRBJ2-1, the complete variable domain reads ETGVTQSPTHLIKTRGQQVTLRCSSQSGHNTVSWYQQALGQGPQFIFQYYREEENGRGNFPPRFSGLQFPNYSSELNVNALELDDSALYLCASSLTGVGYNEQFFGPGTRLTVL.

This clone is a singleton in its sample. This chain links TRBV10-1 with TRBJ2-2; no reliable D call. Germline assignment: CDR1 WNHNN and CDR2 SYGVQD (reference sequence). Between the trimmed V and J ends, which lost 5 bases and 0 bases, there was a span of 7 bases. The CDR3 spans 14 residues. The CDR3 region is CASSSTANTGELFF. CDR3 DNA sequence: TGCGCCAGCAGTAGTACAGCGAACACCGGGGAGCTGTTTTTT.

The rearrangement joins TRBV27 to TRBJ2-5; D is possibly TRBD2 (6 bases). The V end was cut by 7 bases, the J end by 6 bases, with 21 bases between. This CDR3 has 15 residues. Germline-derived CDR1 and CDR2 are MNHEY and SMNVEV (reference sequence). CDR3: CASTPYPPGRKTQYF. The DNA for the CDR3 is TGTGCCAGCACCCCTTACCCTCCCGGGAGAAAGACCCAGTACTTC.

The rearrangement links TRBV9 to TRBJ2-5; 8 bases are a match to TRBD1. With V trimmed by 4 bases and J by 5 bases, 10 bases remained unmatched. CDR1 is SGDLS and CDR2 is YYNGEE in the germline V gene. The CDR3 runs 15 residues. CDR3 bases: TGTGCCAGCAGCCTAGAGACAGGGGCGGGGGAGACCCAGTACTTC. Translation gives CASSLETGAGETQYF.

This clone was detected a few times. The sample carries other DNA sequences with the same CDR3. This chain links TRBV27 with TRBJ2-1, with unresolved D. Germline assignment: CDR1 MNHEY and CDR2 SMNVEV (reference sequence). V lost 5 bases and J lost 7, with 6 bases in between. This CDR3 contains 11 residues. The CDR3 coding sequence is TGTGCCAGCAGTGTAAATAATGAGCAGTTCTTC. Protein sequence: CASSVNNEQFF.

V and J are TRBV4-1 and TRBJ1-1; unclear D gene. This CDR3 spans 14 amino acids. V was pared by 1 base and J by 0 bases, with 6 bases between. The germline CDR1 and CDR2 sequences are MGHRA and YSYEKL. The CDR3 DNA is TGCGCCAGCAGCCAAGTTCTAGTGAACACTGAAGCTTTCTTT. Its translation: CASSQVLVNTEAFF.

This clone was counted only a few times. The chain uses TRBV7-9 and TRBJ2-7; D uncertain. Germline V gene sequence: CDR1 SEHNR, CDR2 FQNEAQ (reference sequence). The germline V and J ends were trimmed by 5 bases and 1 base, with 12 bases remaining between them. The CDR3 loop spans 14 amino acids. The CDR3 DNA reads TGTGCCAGCAGCCCGCCGGTAGGTTCCTACGAGCAGTACTTC. Amino acids: CASSPPVGSYEQYF.

The genes are TRBV7-9 and TRBJ2-5; 11 bases agree with TRBD1. Germline V gives CDR1 SEHNR, CDR2 FQNEAQ (reference sequence). The CDR3 extends over 15 amino acids. V was clipped by 5 bases and J by 5 bases; unmatched bases: 7. CDR3 residues: CASSLGTGGVETQYF. As DNA, the CDR3 is TGTGCCAGCAGCCTTGGGACAGGGGGGGTCGAGACCCAGTACTTC. The full variable domain, with the rest looked up from reference TRBV7-9 and TRBJ2-5, is DTGVSQNPRHKITKRGQNVTFRCDPISEHNRLYWYRQTLGQGPEFLTYFQNEAQLEKSRLLSDRFSAERPKGSFSTLEIQRTEQGDSAMYLCASSLGTGGVETQYFGPGTRLLVL.

The chain combines TRBV28 with TRBJ2-5, with 10 bases matching TRBD2. Germline loops: CDR1 MDHEN, CDR2 SYDVKM. Germline trimming cut 5 bases from V and 5 bases from J; bases unmatched to any gene: 11. The CDR3 runs to 16 residues. This chain's CDR3 is CASSRTESGRDETQYF. In DNA, the CDR3 is TGTGCCAGCAGTAGGACGGAAAGCGGGAGGGACGAGACCCAGTACTTC.